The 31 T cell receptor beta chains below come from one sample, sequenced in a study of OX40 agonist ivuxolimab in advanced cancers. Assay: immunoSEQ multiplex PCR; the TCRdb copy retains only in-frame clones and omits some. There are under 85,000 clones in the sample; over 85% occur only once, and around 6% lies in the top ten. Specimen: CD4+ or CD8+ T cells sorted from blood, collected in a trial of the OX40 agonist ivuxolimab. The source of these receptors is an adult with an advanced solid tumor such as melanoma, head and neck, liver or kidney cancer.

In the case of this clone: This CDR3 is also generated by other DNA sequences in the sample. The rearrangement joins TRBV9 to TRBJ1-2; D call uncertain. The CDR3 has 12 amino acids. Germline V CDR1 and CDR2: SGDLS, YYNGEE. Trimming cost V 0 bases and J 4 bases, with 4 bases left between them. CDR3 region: CASSVGGYGYTF. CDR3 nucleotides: TGTGCCAGCAGCGTAGGGGGCTATGGCTACACCTTC.

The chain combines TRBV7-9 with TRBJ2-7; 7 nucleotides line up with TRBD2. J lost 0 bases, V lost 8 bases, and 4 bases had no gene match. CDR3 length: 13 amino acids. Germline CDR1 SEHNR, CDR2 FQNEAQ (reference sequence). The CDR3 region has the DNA TGTGCCAGCCGAGCGGGATCCTCCTACGAGCAGTACTTC. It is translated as CASRAGSSYEQYF. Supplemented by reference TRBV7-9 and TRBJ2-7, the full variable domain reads DTGVSQNPRHKITKRGQNVTFRCDPISEHNRLYWYRQTLGQGPEFLTYFQNEAQLEKSRLLSDRFSAERPKGSFSTLEIQRTEQGDSAMYLCASRAGSSYEQYFGPGTRLTVT.

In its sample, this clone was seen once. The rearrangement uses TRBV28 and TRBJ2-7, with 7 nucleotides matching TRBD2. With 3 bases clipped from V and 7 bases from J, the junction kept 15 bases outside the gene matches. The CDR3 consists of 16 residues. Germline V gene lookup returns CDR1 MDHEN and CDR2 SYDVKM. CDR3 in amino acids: CASSFLWEAGIEEQYF. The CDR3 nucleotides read TGTGCCAGCAGTTTCCTCTGGGAAGCGGGGATCGAAGAGCAGTACTTC.

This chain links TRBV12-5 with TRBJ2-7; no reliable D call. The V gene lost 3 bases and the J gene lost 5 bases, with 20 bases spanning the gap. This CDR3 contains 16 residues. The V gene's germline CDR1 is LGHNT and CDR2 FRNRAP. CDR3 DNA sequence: TGTGCTAGTGGTTTCTCTGGACCGACCAGGAGCCACGAGCAGTACTTC. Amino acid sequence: CASGFSGPTRSHEQYF.

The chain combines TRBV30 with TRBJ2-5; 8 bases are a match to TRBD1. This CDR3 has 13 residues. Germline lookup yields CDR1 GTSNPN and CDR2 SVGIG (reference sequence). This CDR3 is CASSRGQGETQYF. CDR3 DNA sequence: TGTGCTTCGTCCAGGGGGCAAGGGGAGACCCAGTACTTC.

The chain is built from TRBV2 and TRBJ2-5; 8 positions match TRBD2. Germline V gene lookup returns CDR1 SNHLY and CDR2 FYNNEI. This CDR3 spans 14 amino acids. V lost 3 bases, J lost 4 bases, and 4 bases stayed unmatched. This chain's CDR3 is CASSEIREGETQYF. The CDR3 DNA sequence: TGTGCCAGCAGTGAGATCCGGGAGGGAGAGACCCAGTACTTC.

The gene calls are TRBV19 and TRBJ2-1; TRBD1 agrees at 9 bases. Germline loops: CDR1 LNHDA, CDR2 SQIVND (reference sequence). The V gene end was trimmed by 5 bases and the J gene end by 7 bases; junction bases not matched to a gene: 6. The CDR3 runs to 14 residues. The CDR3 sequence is CASSPGQGTNEQFF. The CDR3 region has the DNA TGTGCCAGTAGTCCGGGACAGGGAACAAATGAGCAGTTCTTC.

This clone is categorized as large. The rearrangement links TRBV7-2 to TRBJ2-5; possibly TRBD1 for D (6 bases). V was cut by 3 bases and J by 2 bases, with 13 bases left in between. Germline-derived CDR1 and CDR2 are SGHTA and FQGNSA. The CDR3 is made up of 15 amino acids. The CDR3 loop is CASSFVTGSQETQYF. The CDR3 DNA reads TGTGCCAGCAGCTTCGTGACAGGATCGCAAGAGACCCAGTACTTC.

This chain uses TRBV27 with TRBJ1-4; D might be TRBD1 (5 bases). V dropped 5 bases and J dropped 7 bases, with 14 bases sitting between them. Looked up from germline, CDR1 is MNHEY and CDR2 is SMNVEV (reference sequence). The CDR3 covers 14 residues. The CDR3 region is CASSPGTGGEKLFF. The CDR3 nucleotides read TGTGCCAGCAGTCCCGGGACGGGAGGTGAAAAACTGTTTTTT. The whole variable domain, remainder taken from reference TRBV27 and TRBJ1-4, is EAQVTQNPRYLITVTGKKLTVTCSQNMNHEYMSWYRQDPGLGLRQIYYSMNVEVTDKGDVPEGYKVSRKEKRNFPLILESPSPNQTSLYFCASSPGTGGEKLFFGSGTQLSVL.

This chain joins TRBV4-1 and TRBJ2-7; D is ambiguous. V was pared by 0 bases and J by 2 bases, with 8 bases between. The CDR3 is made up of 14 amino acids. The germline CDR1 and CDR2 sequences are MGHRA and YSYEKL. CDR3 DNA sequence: TGCGCCAGCAGCCAAGAGAACGGTCCCTACGAGCAGTACTTC. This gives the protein CASSQENGPYEQYF.

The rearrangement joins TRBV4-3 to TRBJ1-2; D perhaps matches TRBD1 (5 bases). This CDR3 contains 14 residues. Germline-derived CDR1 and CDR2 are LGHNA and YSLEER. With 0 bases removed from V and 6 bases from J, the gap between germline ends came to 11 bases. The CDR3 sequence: CASSQDSGGNGYTF. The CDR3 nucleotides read TGCGCCAGCAGCCAAGATTCGGGGGGGAATGGCTACACCTTC.

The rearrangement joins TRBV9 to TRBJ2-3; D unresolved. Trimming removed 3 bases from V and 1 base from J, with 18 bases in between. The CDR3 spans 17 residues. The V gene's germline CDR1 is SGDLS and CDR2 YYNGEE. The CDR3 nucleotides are TGTGCCAGCAGCGACCCTGGGATAGGCTACCGCACAGATACGCAGTATTTT. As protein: CASSDPGIGYRTDTQYF.

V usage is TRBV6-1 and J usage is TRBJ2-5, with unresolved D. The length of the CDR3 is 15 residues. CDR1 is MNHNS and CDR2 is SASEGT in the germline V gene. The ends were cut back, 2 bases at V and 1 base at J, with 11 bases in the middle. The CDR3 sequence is CASSEPRVGQETQYF. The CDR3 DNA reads TGTGCCAGCAGTGAACCGAGAGTGGGCCAAGAGACCCAGTACTTC.

CDR3 region: CAWNEGASPEAFF. CDR3 in DNA: TGTGCCTGGAATGAGGGGGCAAGCCCTGAAGCTTTCTTT. The chain joins TRBV30 to TRBJ1-1; 7 bases map to TRBD1. V was pared by 4 bases and J by 6 bases, with 8 bases of the junction left unmatched. CDR1 is GTSNPN, CDR2 SVGIG, per germline (reference sequence). The CDR3 totals 13 residues.

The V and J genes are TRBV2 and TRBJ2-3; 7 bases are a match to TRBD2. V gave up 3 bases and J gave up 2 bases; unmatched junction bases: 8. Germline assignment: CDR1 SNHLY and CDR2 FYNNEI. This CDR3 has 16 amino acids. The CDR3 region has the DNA TGTGCCAGCAGTGAGTCAATAGCGGGTTACACAGATACGCAGTATTTT. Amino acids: CASSESIAGYTDTQYF.

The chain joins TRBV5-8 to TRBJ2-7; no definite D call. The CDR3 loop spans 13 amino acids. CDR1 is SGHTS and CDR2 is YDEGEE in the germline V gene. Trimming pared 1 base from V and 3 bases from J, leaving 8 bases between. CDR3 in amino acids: CASSLSLSYEQYF. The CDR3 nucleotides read TGTGCCAGCAGCTTGTCCCTGAGCTACGAGCAGTACTTC.

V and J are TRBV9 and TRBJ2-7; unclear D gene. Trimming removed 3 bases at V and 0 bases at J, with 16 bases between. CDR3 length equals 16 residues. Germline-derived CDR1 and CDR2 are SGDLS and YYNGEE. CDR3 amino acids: CASSASPDASSYEQYF. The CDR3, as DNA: TGTGCCAGCAGCGCCTCACCTGACGCGAGCTCCTACGAGCAGTACTTC. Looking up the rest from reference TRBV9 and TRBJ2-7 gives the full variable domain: DSGVTQTPKHLITATGQRVTLRCSPRSGDLSVYWYQQSLDQGLQFLIQYYNGEERAKGNILERFSAQQFPDLHSELNLSSLELGDSALYFCASSASPDASSYEQYFGPGTRLTVT.

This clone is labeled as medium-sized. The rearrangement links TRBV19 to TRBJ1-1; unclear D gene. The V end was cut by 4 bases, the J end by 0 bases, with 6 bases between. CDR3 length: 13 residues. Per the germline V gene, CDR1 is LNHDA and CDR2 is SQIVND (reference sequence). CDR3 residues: CASSKGLNTEAFF. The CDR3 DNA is TGTGCCAGTAGTAAAGGTTTGAACACTGAAGCTTTCTTT.

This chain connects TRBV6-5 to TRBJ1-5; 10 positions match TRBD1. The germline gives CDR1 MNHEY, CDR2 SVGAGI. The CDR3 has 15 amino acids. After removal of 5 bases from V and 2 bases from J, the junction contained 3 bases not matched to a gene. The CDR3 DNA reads TGTGCCAGCAGTCTGACAGGGGGCGGCAATCAGCCCCAGCATTTT. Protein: CASSLTGGGNQPQHF.

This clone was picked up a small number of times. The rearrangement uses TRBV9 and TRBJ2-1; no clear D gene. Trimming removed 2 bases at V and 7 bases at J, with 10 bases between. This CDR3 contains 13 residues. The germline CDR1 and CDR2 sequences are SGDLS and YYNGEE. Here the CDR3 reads CASSVWVGNEQFF. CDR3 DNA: TGTGCCAGCAGCGTTTGGGTCGGGAATGAGCAGTTCTTC.

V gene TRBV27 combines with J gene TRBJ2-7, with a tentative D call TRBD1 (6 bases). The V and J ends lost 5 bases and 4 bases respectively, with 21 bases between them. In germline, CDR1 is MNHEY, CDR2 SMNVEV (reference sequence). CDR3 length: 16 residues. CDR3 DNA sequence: TGTGCCAGCAGTCCCCTGGACAGCGTGGGGATATACGAGCAGTACTTC. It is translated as CASSPLDSVGIYEQYF.

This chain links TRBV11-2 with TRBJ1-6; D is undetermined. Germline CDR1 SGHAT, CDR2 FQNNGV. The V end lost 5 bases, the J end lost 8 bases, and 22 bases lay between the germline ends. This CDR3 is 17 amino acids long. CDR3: CASSAHGGNPGDSPLHF. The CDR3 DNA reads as TGTGCCAGCAGCGCACACGGAGGGAACCCCGGGGATTCACCCCTCCACTTT.

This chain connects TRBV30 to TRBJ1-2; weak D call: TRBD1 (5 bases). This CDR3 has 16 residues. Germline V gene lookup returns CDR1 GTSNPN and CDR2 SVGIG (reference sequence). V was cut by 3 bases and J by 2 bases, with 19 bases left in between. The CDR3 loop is CAWRHRTRGTNYGYTF. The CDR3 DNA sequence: TGTGCCTGGAGACACCGCACAAGGGGAACAAACTATGGCTACACCTTC. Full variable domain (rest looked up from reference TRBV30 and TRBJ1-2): SQTIHQWPATLVQPVGSPLSLECTVEGTSNPNLYWYRQAAGRGLQLLFYSVGIGQISSEVPQNLSASRPQDRQFILSSKKLLLSDSGFYLCAWRHRTRGTNYGYTFGSGTRLTVV.

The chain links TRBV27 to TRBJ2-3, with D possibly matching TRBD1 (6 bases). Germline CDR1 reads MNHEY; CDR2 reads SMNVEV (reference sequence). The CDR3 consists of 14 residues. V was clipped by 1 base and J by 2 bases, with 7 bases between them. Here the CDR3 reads CASSLWGPTDTQYF. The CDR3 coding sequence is TGTGCCAGCAGTTTATGGGGGCCCACAGATACGCAGTATTTT.

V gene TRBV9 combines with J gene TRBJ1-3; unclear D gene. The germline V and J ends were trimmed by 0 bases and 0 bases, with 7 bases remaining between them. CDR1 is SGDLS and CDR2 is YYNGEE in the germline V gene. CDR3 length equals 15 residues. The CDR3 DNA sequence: TGTGCCAGCAGCGTAGGGGGATTCTCTGGAAACACCATATATTTT. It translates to CASSVGGFSGNTIYF.

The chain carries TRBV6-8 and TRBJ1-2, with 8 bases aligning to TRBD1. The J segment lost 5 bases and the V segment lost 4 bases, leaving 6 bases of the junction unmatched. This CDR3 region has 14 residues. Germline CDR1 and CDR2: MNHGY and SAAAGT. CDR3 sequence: CASSSPTGEYGYTF. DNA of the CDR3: TGTGCCAGCAGTTCCCCGACAGGGGAGTATGGCTACACCTTC.

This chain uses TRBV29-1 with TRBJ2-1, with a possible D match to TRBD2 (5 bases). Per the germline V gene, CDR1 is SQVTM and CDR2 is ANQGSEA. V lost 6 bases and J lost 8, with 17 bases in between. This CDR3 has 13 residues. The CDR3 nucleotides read TGCAGCGTGGATACTCCTAGAGGGCATGAGCAGTTCTTC. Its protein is CSVDTPRGHEQFF.

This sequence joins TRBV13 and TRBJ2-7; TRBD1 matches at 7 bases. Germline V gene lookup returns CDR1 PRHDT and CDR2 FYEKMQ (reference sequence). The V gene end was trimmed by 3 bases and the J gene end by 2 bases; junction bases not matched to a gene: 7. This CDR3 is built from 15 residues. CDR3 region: CASSFRQGQAYEQYF. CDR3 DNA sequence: TGTGCCAGCAGCTTTAGACAGGGTCAAGCCTACGAGCAGTACTTC.

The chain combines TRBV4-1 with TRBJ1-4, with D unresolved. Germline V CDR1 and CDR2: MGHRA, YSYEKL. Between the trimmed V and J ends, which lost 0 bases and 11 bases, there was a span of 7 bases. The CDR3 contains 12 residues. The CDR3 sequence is CASSQDRRKLFF. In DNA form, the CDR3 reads TGCGCCAGCAGCCAAGATAGGCGGAAACTGTTTTTT.

The CDR3 DNA reads as TGTGCCAGCAGCTTAGTCCTTGGGCGGGAAGAGACCCAGTACTTC. This sequence encodes CASSLVLGREETQYF. The chain is built from TRBV13 and TRBJ2-5, with D possibly matching TRBD2 (5 bases). V lost 1 base and J lost 3, with 12 bases in between. Germline V gene sequence: CDR1 PRHDT, CDR2 FYEKMQ (reference sequence). The CDR3 spans 15 residues.

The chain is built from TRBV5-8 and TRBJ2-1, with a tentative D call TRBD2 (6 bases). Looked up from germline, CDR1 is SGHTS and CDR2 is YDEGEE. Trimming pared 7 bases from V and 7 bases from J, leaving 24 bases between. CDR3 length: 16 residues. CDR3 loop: CASEEQEGLGENEQFF. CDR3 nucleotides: TGTGCCAGCGAGGAGCAGGAGGGCTTAGGCGAGAATGAGCAGTTCTTC.